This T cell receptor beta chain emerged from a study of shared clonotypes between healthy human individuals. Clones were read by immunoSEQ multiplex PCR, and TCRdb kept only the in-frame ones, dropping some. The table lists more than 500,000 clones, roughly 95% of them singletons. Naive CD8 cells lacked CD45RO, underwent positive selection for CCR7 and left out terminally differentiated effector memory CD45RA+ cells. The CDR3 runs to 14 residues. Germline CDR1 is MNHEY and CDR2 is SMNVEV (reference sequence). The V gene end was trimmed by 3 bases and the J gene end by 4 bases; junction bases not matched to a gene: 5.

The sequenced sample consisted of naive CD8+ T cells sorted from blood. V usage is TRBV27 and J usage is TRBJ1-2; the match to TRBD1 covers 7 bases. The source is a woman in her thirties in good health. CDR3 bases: TGTGCCAGCAGTTTCCTGACAGGGAGCTATGGCTACACCTTC. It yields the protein CASSFLTGSYGYTF.